Shown below are 17 T cell receptor beta chains from a single sample sequenced in a study of tumor and adjacent non-tumor tissue in lung cancer. Three rounds of nested PCR, following a modified ARM-PCR protocol, produced the TCRbeta library. Each CDR3 protein is one row after TCRdb ran MiXCR on the multiplex PCR reads. In the table there are more than 120,000 distinct CDR3 sequences, approximately 64% of which are singletons. No cell sorting was done before RNA was extracted from the tissue. Source material: lung tumor tissue. The receptors originated from a man between 60 and 70 years old with small cell lung cancer.

Comment on this clonotype: This may be a read error: a much more frequent sequence differs by one nucleotide. This chain uses TRBV4-2 with TRBJ2-1; 8 bases are shared with TRBD2. The CDR3 is 17 amino acids. Germline values: CDR1 LGHNA, CDR2 YNFKEQ. DNA for the CDR3: TGTGCCAGCAACCAAGCGAGCGGGAGTGGGTCCTACAATGAGCAGTTCTTC. Translation: CASNQASGSGSYNEQFF.

On this clonotype itself: This may be a read error, as it is one base from a much larger clone. The conserved final phenylalanine or tryptophan is absent from the CDR3, which likely points to a read error. The chain has TRBV6-2 or TRBV6-3 and TRBJ2-3; TRBD2 matches at 9 bases. This CDR3 has 13 residues. Per germline, CDR1 MNHEY and CDR2 SVGEGT. V lost 7 bases to trimming and J lost 4 bases; unmatched junction nucleotides: 3. Here the CDR3 reads CASKAGGPDTQYL. In nucleotides, the CDR3 is TGTGCCAGCAAGGCGGGAGGGCCAGATACGCAGTATCTT.

Notes on this clonotype: An end of the junction does not agree with germline; a read error may underlie this. The chain combines TRBV29-1 with TRBJ2-3; the match to TRBD1 covers 7 bases. Germline lookup yields CDR1 SQVTM and CDR2 ANQGSEA. The CDR3 has 11 residues. DNA for the CDR3: TGCAGCGTAGGGGGCCCAGATATGCAGTATTTT. Its protein product is CSVGGPDMQYF.

J is TRBJ1-4 and V is TRBV20-1; the D gene is possibly TRBD1 (5 bases). Trimming took off 8 bases at V and 3 bases at J, with 13 bases between the two ends. The germline gives CDR1 DFQATT, CDR2 SNEGSKA (reference sequence). The CDR3 loop spans 13 amino acids. In DNA, the CDR3 is TGCAGTATCCGAGGGGTTCCTAATGAAAAACTGTTTTTT. Residues: CSIRGVPNEKLFF.

There are many counts of this clonotype. This chain joins TRBV20-1 and TRBJ2-1, with 12 bases that match TRBD2. The germline V gene encodes CDR1 DFQATT and CDR2 SNEGSKA (reference sequence). The CDR3 loop spans 18 amino acids. V lost 4 bases, J lost 0 bases, and 10 bases stayed unmatched. The CDR3 sequence: CSAKRLAGAGSSYNEQFF. The CDR3 coding sequence is TGCAGTGCTAAGAGACTAGCGGGAGCGGGGAGCTCCTACAATGAGCAGTTCTTC.

This chain connects TRBV11-2 to TRBJ2-7; D might be TRBD2 (5 bases). CDR1 SGHAT and CDR2 FQNNGV come from the germline V gene. There are 15 residues in the CDR3. Trimming removed 6 bases at V and 3 bases at J, with 18 bases between. The CDR3 bases are TGTGCCAGCAGATTGGATACGGGGAGCTACTACGAGCAGTACGTC. Protein: CASRLDTGSYYEQYV.

A remark on this clonotype: Germline and junction disagree at one end, which may indicate a read error. The V and J genes are TRBV11-3 and TRBJ2-3; 7 nucleotides line up with TRBD2. The germline CDR1 and CDR2 sequences are SGHNT and YENEEA. The CDR3 sequence is 15 residues long. CDR3 sequence: CASSPSAGSTNTQYF. DNA of the CDR3: TGTGCCAGTAGCCCCTCAGCGGGAAGCACAAATACGCAGTATTTT.

This rearrangement joins TRBV20-1 to TRBJ2-1; 7 nucleotides line up with TRBD2. The CDR3 totals 12 residues. Germline lookup yields CDR1 DFQATT and CDR2 SNEGSKA (reference sequence). The CDR3 spells CRTGTREDEQFF. CDR3 bases: TGCAGAACTGGGACCCGGGAGGATGAGCAGTTCTTC.

The chain carries TRBV6-2 or TRBV6-3 and TRBJ1-4; D not certain. Looked up from germline, CDR1 is MNHEY and CDR2 is SVGEGT. The V and J ends lost 5 bases and 0 bases respectively, with 10 bases between them. This CDR3 has 15 amino acids. This CDR3 is CASSPDKATNEKLFF. CDR3 sequence (DNA): TGTGCCAGCAGTCCCGACAAGGCAACTAATGAAAAACTGTTTTTT.

This CDR3 is CSAADAGGGNTEAFF. In nucleotides, the CDR3 is TGCAGTGCTGCAGACGCAGGAGGGGGAAACACTGAAGCTTTCTTT. The V gene is TRBV20-1, the J gene TRBJ1-1; perhaps TRBD1 as D (6 bases). Trimming pared 5 bases from V and 2 bases from J, leaving 18 bases between. This CDR3 has 15 amino acids. Looked up from germline, CDR1 is DFQATT and CDR2 is SNEGSKA (reference sequence).

With respect to this clonotype: The junction shows a germline mismatch at one end, possibly a read error. The V and J genes are TRBV11-2 and TRBJ2-5, with D possibly being TRBD1 (6 bases). The germline V gene has CDR1 SGHAT and CDR2 FQNNGV. The CDR3 is made up of 14 amino acids. The CDR3 region has the DNA TGTGCCAGCAGCTTAGAAACAGGGCAAGAGACCCGGTACTTC. Protein: CASSLETGQETRYF.

This clonotype appeared a single time. Its ends do not fully match the called genes, so a read error is possible. CDR3 DNA: TGTGCCAGCAACCAAGAATTGATAGTAGGCTATGGCTACACCTTC. It is translated as CASNQELIVGYGYTF. The rearrangement joins TRBV4-2 to TRBJ1-2, with D unresolved. Looked up from germline, CDR1 is LGHNA and CDR2 is YNFKEQ. The CDR3 runs to 15 residues.

CDR3 amino acids: CASSITWVNNQPQHF. CDR3 in DNA: TGTGCCAGCAGTATCACATGGGTTAACAATCAGCCCCAGCATTTT. The genes are TRBV28 and TRBJ1-5; D call uncertain. The CDR3 extends over 15 amino acids. Germline assignment: CDR1 MDHEN and CDR2 SYDVKM. Trimming took off 5 bases at V and 3 bases at J, with 14 bases between the two ends. Complete variable domain (other parts from reference TRBV28 and TRBJ1-5): DVKVTQSSRYLVKRTGEKVFLECVQDMDHENMFWYRQDPGLGLRLIYFSYDVKMKEKGDIPEGYSVSREKKERFSLILESASTNQTSMYLCASSITWVNNQPQHFGDGTRLSIL.

The V gene is TRBV7-9, the J gene TRBJ2-3; 8 nucleotides align to TRBD2. After removal of 5 bases from V and 7 bases from J, the junction contained 11 bases not matched to a gene. The CDR3 spans 15 residues. Germline CDR1 and CDR2: SEHNR and FQNEAQ (reference sequence). CDR3: CASSRGLARRYTQYF. In nucleotides, the CDR3 is TGTGCCAGCAGCAGAGGACTAGCTCGAAGATATACGCAGTATTTT. The whole variable domain, remainder taken from reference TRBV7-9 and TRBJ2-3, is DTGVSQNPRHKITKRGQNVTFRCDPISEHNRLYWYRQTLGQGPEFLTYFQNEAQLEKSRLLSDRFSAERPKGSFSTLEIQRTEQGDSAMYLCASSRGLARRYTQYFGPGTRLTVL.

This chain links TRBV7-2 with TRBJ1-4, with 8 bases fitting TRBD1. The CDR3 length is 16 residues. Trimming removed 2 bases from V and 5 bases from J; junction bases left unmatched: 7. The germline V gene encodes CDR1 SGHTA and CDR2 FQGNSA. DNA for the CDR3: TGTGCCAGCAGCTTAAGCTTGACAGGGGCGAATGAAAAACTGTTTTTT. Protein: CASSLSLTGANEKLFF.

This clonotype was observed at least ten times. This chain links TRBV6-2 or TRBV6-3 with TRBJ1-5, with a weak D call TRBD1 (5 bases). The CDR3 loop spans 18 amino acids. V lost 0 bases, J lost 2 bases, and 17 bases lay in between. The germline gives CDR1 MNHEY, CDR2 SVGEGT. CDR3 DNA: TGTGCCAGCAGTTACTCCGGGACGCACAAGTTGGGCAATCAGCCCCAGCATTTT. The encoded protein is CASSYSGTHKLGNQPQHF.

As regards this clonotype: The junction departs from the called germline gene at one end, perhaps through a read error. The chain combines TRBV29-1 with TRBJ2-1, with 8 bases identical to TRBD2. The CDR3 covers 16 residues. CDR1 is SQVTM, CDR2 ANQGSEA, per germline. In DNA, the CDR3 is TGCGGCGTTGGATCTACTAGCGGTTCTGCCTACAATGAGCAGTTCTTC. Protein product: CGVGSTSGSAYNEQFF.